A selection of T cell receptor beta chains follows, all from one sample in a study of blood T cell repertoires in COVID-19. Data came from immunoSEQ multiplex PCR; TCRdb stores just in-frame clones and leaves some out. This sample yields about 220,000 clones, of which roughly 85% are seen a single time; 2.4% belongs to the top ten. Sequencing was done on a sample of peripheral blood. The source is a woman aged 70-85 years with COVID-19, enrolled during active disease. CDR3s include the opening cysteine and the closing phenylalanine or tryptophan. Fields, in order: D gene, J gene, clone size, V gene, CDR3 protein, CDR3 DNA. The D gene is left open where the match is weak. The size field is filled for only some rows; it gives once, few, many or a size class.

TRBD1	TRBJ2-7	NA	TRBV19	CASSALQGAGGISEQYF	TGTGCCAGTAGCGCCCTTCAAGGGGCAGGGGGAATCTCCGAGCAGTACTTC
TRBD1	TRBJ1-1	NA	TRBV5-1	CASRGQGTNTEAFF	TGCGCCAGCAGGGGACAGGGCACTAACACTGAAGCTTTCTTT
TRBD2	TRBJ2-1	once	TRBV5-6	CASSLGGTSPYNEQFF	TGTGCCAGCAGCTTGGGGGGGACTAGCCCCTACAATGAGCAGTTCTTC
TRBD1	TRBJ2-1	NA	TRBV2	CASLTLRDRGNEQFF	TGTGCCAGCCTAACTCTTAGGGACAGGGGAAATGAGCAGTTCTTC
NA	TRBJ2-1	NA	TRBV9	CASSVQIYNEQFF	TGTGCCAGCAGCGTACAGATCTACAATGAGCAGTTCTTC
TRBD1	TRBJ2-1	NA	TRBV6-4	CASSRDRVGGEQFF	TGTGCCAGCAGCCGTGACAGGGTTGGGGGTGAGCAGTTCTTC
NA	TRBJ1-6	NA	TRBV19	CASSTEVTNSPLHF	TGTGCCAGTAGTACGGAGGTCACAAATTCACCCCTCCACTTT
NA	TRBJ2-7	NA	TRBV5-4	CASSRDSMSSYEQYF	TGTGCCAGCAGTCGGGACTCAATGAGCTCCTACGAGCAGTACTTC
TRBD2	TRBJ2-3	NA	TRBV7-2	CASSFRLAGVQVDTQYF	TGTGCCAGCAGCTTCCGGCTAGCGGGAGTCCAGGTAGATACGCAGTATTTT
NA	TRBJ2-4	NA	TRBV6-5	CASRRFNIQYF	TGTGCCAGCAGGCGGTTCAACATTCAGTACTTC
NA	TRBJ1-2	NA	TRBV29-1	CSVEGDLGRYGYTF	TGCAGCGTTGAGGGAGACCTCGGTCGTTATGGCTACACCTTC
NA	TRBJ1-4	NA	TRBV4-2	CASSQQQGVNEKLFF	TGTGCCAGCAGCCAACAACAGGGTGTTAATGAAAAACTGTTTTTT
TRBD1	TRBJ2-3	NA	TRBV27	CASSSFGQGPDTQYF	TGTGCCAGCAGTTCCTTCGGACAGGGACCAGATACGCAGTATTTT
TRBD2	TRBJ2-7	NA	TRBV27	CASSSGLAAYEQYF	TGTGCCAGCAGTTCAGGACTAGCCGCCTACGAGCAGTACTTC
NA	TRBJ2-5	NA	TRBV2	CASSEGSGETQYF	TGTGCCAGCAGTGAAGGGTCGGGGGAGACCCAGTACTTC
NA	TRBJ2-2	NA	TRBV6-5	CAPGGAGGRNGELFF	TGTGCCCCCGGGGGGGCAGGGGGGCGGAACGGGGAGCTGTTTTTT
NA	TRBJ2-5	few	TRBV18	CASSPDSQETQYF	TGTGCCAGCTCACCCGACAGCCAAGAGACCCAGTACTTC
TRBD1	TRBJ1-6	NA	TRBV6-5	CASSYSGRRGYSPLHF	TGTGCCAGCAGTTACTCGGGTCGCAGGGGGTATTCACCCCTCCACTTT